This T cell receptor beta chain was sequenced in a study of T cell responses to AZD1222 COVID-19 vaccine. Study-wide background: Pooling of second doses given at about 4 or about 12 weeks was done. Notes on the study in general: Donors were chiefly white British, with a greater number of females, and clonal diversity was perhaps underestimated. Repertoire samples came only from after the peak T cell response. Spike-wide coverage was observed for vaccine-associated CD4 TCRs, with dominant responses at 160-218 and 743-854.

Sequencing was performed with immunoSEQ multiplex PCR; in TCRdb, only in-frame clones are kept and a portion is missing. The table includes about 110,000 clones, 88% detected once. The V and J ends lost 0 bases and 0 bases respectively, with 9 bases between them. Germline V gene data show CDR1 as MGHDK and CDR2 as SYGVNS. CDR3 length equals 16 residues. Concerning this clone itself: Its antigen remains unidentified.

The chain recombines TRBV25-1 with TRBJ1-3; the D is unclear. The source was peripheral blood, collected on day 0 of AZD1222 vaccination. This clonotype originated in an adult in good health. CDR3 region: CASSEYGVHSGNTIYF. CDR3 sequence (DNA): TGTGCCAGCAGTGAATATGGAGTTCACTCTGGAAACACCATATATTTT.